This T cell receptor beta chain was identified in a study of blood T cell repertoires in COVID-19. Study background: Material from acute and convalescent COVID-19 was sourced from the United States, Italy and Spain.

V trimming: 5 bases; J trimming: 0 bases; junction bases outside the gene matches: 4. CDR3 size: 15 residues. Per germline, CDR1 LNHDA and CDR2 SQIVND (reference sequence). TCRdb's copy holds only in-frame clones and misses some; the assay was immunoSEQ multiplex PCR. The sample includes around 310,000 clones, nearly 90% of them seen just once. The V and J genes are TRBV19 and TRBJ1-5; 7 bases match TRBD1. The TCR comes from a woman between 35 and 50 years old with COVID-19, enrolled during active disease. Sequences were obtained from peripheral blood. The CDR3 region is CASSVGQVSNQPQHF. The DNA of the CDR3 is TGTGCCAGTAGTGTCGGACAGGTTAGCAATCAGCCCCAGCATTTT.